The source of this T cell receptor (beta chain) is a study of Graves' ophthalmopathy and Graves' hyperthyroidism (dated 2018 in TCRdb). For context, the study as a whole: Peripheral blood was collected at initial diagnosis, prior to any treatment. For independent validation, a separate cohort was made up of 18 hyperthyroidism patients plus 17 patients who later progressed from hyperthyroidism to ophthalmopathy. In total, 135 blood samples were TCR-sequenced: approximately 42 ophthalmopathy, 80 or so hyperthyroidism and roughly 17 hyperthyroidism-to-ophthalmopathy patients. To tell Graves' ophthalmopathy apart from Graves' hyperthyroidism, and to predict which patients would progress to ophthalmopathy, the study relied on TCR beta repertoire signatures. A discovery set of about a hundred patients (around 45 ophthalmopathy, around 57 stable hyperthyroidism) was enrolled to explore V-J signatures distinguishing ophthalmopathy from hyperthyroidism. In roughly six hyperthyroidism patients, the T-cell repertoires found in thyroid tissue were compared with those found in blood. Following sample collection, hyperthyroidism patients were given methimazole at a starting dose of 30 mg daily, and ophthalmopathy patients were given high-dose intravenous methylprednisolone.

Its CDR3 holds 14 amino acids, cysteine through phenylalanine. This entry keeps only the CDR3 DNA: 42 bases, framed from base 1. V has 6 bases trimmed and J has 10 bases trimmed; junction bases matching no gene number 9. CDR1 and CDR2, looked up from the germline V gene (reference sequence), are DFQATT and SNEGSKA. Ophthalmopathy patients had moderately to severely active disease, Clinical Activity Score of at least 3, NOSPECS grade of at least 4, and disease duration under 3 months. Anyone with other autoimmune diseases, uncontrolled infections, pregnancy or lactation was excluded from the study. Clinical symptoms, serum thyroxine, TRAb, thyroid ultrasound and orbital computed tomography formed the basis of the diagnosis. Using Ficoll-Paque density gradient centrifugation, PBMCs were isolated from 8.5 to 10 ml of fresh peripheral blood. Trizol reagent was used to extract the total RNA, and its quality was then checked on an Agilent 2100 Bioanalyzer.

As for this clonotype: It has no known antigen specificity. Base qualities were left out, and no much larger clone turns up one base away.

The full study reports these points: In validation, the model predicted ophthalmopathy progression with nearly 71% sensitivity and approximately 78% specificity; fewer than 15 predicted patients were CT-confirmed with GO in a median of about 7.1 months. Sample size was not statistically predetermined, and group allocation was not concealed from the investigators. Most of the expanded thyroid clonotypes with a frequency above 0.001 were also detected in blood, and it was suggested that the thyroid immune response may be reflected by blood repertoires. The 13-signature model separated ophthalmopathy from stable hyperthyroidism with around 90% sensitivity and about 81% specificity in cross-validation, and 80%/75% in the test set.

For repertoire sequencing, TCR beta CDR3 regions were amplified from RNA transcripts. A first-round RT-PCR used HTBI primers with the Qiagen OneStep RT-PCR kit, followed by a second-round multiplex PCR, size selection and purification. Sequencing of the libraries was carried out on an Illumina HiSeq2000 in paired-end mode with 100 bp reads. The original methods were these. SOAPnuke was used to process the reads, throwing out any read that had adapters, had uncalled bases, had a mean Phred below 15, or lacked an exact constant-primer or identifier match. COPE v1.2.5 was used to merge high-quality paired reads. Each unique nucleotide sequence was treated as a clonotype, and MiTCR v1.1 was used to align the clonotypes to the IMGT TRB V, D and J references. The analysis was limited to V-J combinations with a frequency above 0.0001, which together covered about 99% of the repertoires. A TCR clonal expansion and chaos score per V-J combination was defined as the ratio of F50 clonal expansion to chaos observed in the TCRdist matrix. Welch's t-statistics and random forest were used to reduce features to about a dozen V-J combinations, which were fed into a naive Bayes classifier. Thyroid-blood repertoire similarity was quantified with the Morisita-Horn index. TCRdb took the public reads, trimmed them with fastp at Q25, ran MiXCR for clone calling and kept in-frame beta chains. Rows are unified per CDR3 protein, each entry keeping the most common DNA and genes. The V and J calls and clone size come from TCRdb's table, not from the authors' own analysis. Here the sample has roughly 700,000 distinct CDR3 sequences; about 44% occur a single time. Around 40% of the sample goes to the ten largest clones.

This clonotype was sampled from an adult man with Graves' ophthalmopathy. The sequenced material came from peripheral blood. Rearrangement joined TRBV20-1 to TRBJ1-6, and TRBD1 matches 10 of the central bases. The DNA reads as follows: TGCAGTGCCTACCGGGACAGGGGTAAATCACCCCTCCACTTT. It translates to CSAYRDRGKSPLHF.